These T cell receptor beta chains were read from a single sample in a study of control samples from healthy donors and cancer patients. Assay used: immunoSEQ multiplex PCR; TCRdb lists only in-frame clones, some missing. This table has roughly 150,000 clones, roughly 89% appearing once. Source material: blood. Receptors originate from a man aged 25 to 40 in good health. Each CDR3 is given with its conserved first and last residue. Each record gives: J gene, D gene, V gene, clone size, CDR3 protein, CDR3 DNA. D genes are given only for firm matches. Expanded clones are given a class, and other clones once, few, many or no size at all.

>TRBJ2-7|TRBD2|TRBV7-2|-
CASSLVGLAGPYEQYF
TGTGCCAGCAGCTTAGTGGGACTAGCGGGGCCCTACGAGCAGTACTTC
>TRBJ2-5|-|TRBV11-2|-
CASSLSVAGVQETQYF
TGTGCCAGCAGCTTATCGGTTGCAGGGGTACAAGAGACCCAGTACTTC
>TRBJ2-7|-|TRBV5-6|-
CASSFTGEQYF
TGTGCCAGCAGCTTTACGGGAGAGCAGTACTTC
>TRBJ1-1|-|TRBV6-5|-
CASTRGDTEAFF
TGTGCCAGCACCCGTGGGGACACTGAAGCTTTCTTT
>TRBJ2-7|-|TRBV28|few
CASSLWNEQYF
TGTGCCAGCAGTTTATGGAACGAGCAGTACTTC
>TRBJ1-5|-|TRBV24-1|-
CATSDRGGFEPQHF
TGTGCCACCAGTGATCGGGGGGGGTTTGAGCCCCAGCATTTT
>TRBJ2-2|-|TRBV3-1/TRBV3-2|-
CASSQRQVDTGELFF
TGTGCCAGCAGCCAAAGGCAAGTTGACACCGGGGAGCTGTTTTTT
>TRBJ2-1|-|TRBV12-3/TRBV12-4|-
CASSLGGDEQFF
TGTGCCAGCAGTTTAGGGGGGGATGAGCAGTTCTTC
>TRBJ1-1|-|TRBV6-5|-
CASSYGREGTEAFF
TGTGCCAGCAGTTACGGCCGCGAGGGGACTGAAGCTTTCTTT
>TRBJ2-7|TRBD2|TRBV19|once
CASSISSGSYEQYF
TGTGCCAGTAGTATATCTAGCGGGTCGTACGAGCAGTACTTC
>TRBJ1-2|-|TRBV3-1/TRBV3-2|-
CASSSRDLNYGYTF
TGTGCCAGCAGCTCCCGGGACCTTAACTATGGCTACACCTTC
>TRBJ2-5|-|TRBV3-1/TRBV3-2|-
CASSQGRAQYF
TGTGCCAGCAGCCAAGGTCGGGCTCAGTACTTC
>TRBJ1-4|-|TRBV6-6|once
CASTHLWGLSEKLFF
TGTGCCAGCACCCACTTATGGGGTCTTAGCGAAAAACTGTTTTTT
>TRBJ2-7|-|TRBV3-1/TRBV3-2|once
CASSQGGDGAQYF
TGTGCCAGCAGCCAAGGTGGGGACGGGGCTCAGTACTTC
>TRBJ2-7|-|TRBV9|-
CASSVEAGGGSYEQYF
TGTGCCAGCAGCGTAGAAGCGGGCGGAGGCTCCTACGAGCAGTACTTC
>TRBJ1-6|TRBD1|TRBV11-2|-
CASSRAGTGNSPLHF
TGTGCCAGCAGCCGCGCGGGGACAGGCAATTCACCCCTCCACTTT
>TRBJ1-5|-|TRBV19|-
CASSISGFGSNQPQHF
TGTGCCAGTAGTATATCGGGGTTCGGTAGCAATCAGCCCCAGCATTTT
>TRBJ1-4|-|TRBV7-2|-
CASSVSGRSLNNEKLFF
TGTGCCAGCAGCGTTTCTGGGCGGTCCCTTAATAATGAAAAACTGTTTTTT
>TRBJ2-2|-|TRBV7-2|-
CASSQSGQTGELFF
TGTGCCAGCAGCCAGTCTGGACAAACCGGGGAGCTGTTTTTT
>TRBJ1-1|TRBD1|TRBV30|-
CAWEDRGNGAFF
TGTGCCTGGGAAGACAGGGGTAATGGAGCTTTCTTT
>TRBJ2-7|-|TRBV5-5|few
CASSLGQQQYF
TGTGCCAGCAGCTTGGGACAGCAGCAGTACTTC
>TRBJ1-1|TRBD1|TRBV6-4|-
CASSDNRGNTEAFF
TGTGCCAGCAGTGATAACAGGGGGAACACTGAAGCTTTCTTT
>TRBJ1-2|TRBD1|TRBV19|-
CASSIGDSDYGYTF
TGTGCCAGTAGTATAGGGGACAGCGACTATGGCTACACCTTC
>TRBJ1-1|-|TRBV29-1|once
CSVGRILTNTEAFF
TGCAGCGTAGGGCGGATCCTGACAAACACTGAAGCTTTCTTT
>TRBJ1-2|TRBD1|TRBV24-1|-
CATSDGARGGYGYTF
TGTGCCACCAGTGATGGGGCCAGGGGGGGTTATGGCTACACCTTC
>TRBJ1-6|TRBD1|TRBV30|-
CAWSRDSHSPLHF
TGTGCCTGGAGTCGGGACAGCCATTCACCCCTCCACTTT
>TRBJ1-2|TRBD1|TRBV4-3|-
CASSQARQGAGYGYTF
TGCGCCAGCAGCCAGGCAAGGCAGGGGGCTGGATATGGCTACACCTTC
>TRBJ2-2|-|TRBV7-9|-
CASSLFSQRSTGELFF
TGTGCCAGCAGCTTATTCTCCCAGAGAAGTACCGGGGAGCTGTTTTTT
>TRBJ2-7|TRBD1|TRBV24-1|-
CATSAWGQGEQYF
TGTGCCACCAGTGCTTGGGGACAGGGTGAGCAGTACTTC
>TRBJ2-1|-|TRBV5-1|-
CASRLRLGTDNEQFF
TGCGCCAGCAGGCTGCGATTGGGGACTGACAATGAGCAGTTCTTC
>TRBJ1-1|TRBD1|TRBV29-1|-
CSVGDRGGTEAFF
TGCAGCGTTGGGGACAGGGGGGGCACTGAAGCTTTCTTT
>TRBJ2-7|TRBD1|TRBV9|-
CASSAAGTGPREQYF
TGTGCCAGCAGCGCAGCCGGGACAGGCCCAAGAGAGCAGTACTTC
>TRBJ2-1|TRBD2|TRBV7-2|-
CASSRSRTSFDEQFF
TGTGCCAGCAGCCGGTCCAGGACTAGTTTCGATGAGCAGTTCTTC
>TRBJ2-7|TRBD2|TRBV4-3|-
CASSRRTSGTAYEQYF
TGCGCCAGCAGCCGCAGGACTAGCGGGACCGCCTACGAGCAGTACTTC
>TRBJ2-7|-|TRBV2|-
CASSTTKREQYF
TGTGCCAGCAGCACTACGAAAAGGGAGCAGTACTTC
>TRBJ2-1|-|TRBV12-3/TRBV12-4|-
CASSPQRDEQFF
TGTGCCAGCAGCCCCCAACGGGATGAGCAGTTCTTC
>TRBJ1-3|-|TRBV27|-
CASSPLNSGNTIYF
TGTGCCAGCTCGCCCTTGAATAGCGGAAACACCATATATTTT
>TRBJ2-6|-|TRBV30|-
CAWTQGGANVLTF
TGTGCCTGGACACAAGGTGGGGCCAACGTCCTGACTTTC
>TRBJ1-2|-|TRBV6-4|-
CASSDPGTIPRWTF
TGTGCCAGCAGTGATCCAGGGACGATTCCCCGTTGGACCTTC
>TRBJ2-1|TRBD2|TRBV18|-
CASSLTSGGAYNEQFF
TGTGCCAGCTCATTAACTAGCGGGGGGGCCTACAATGAGCAGTTCTTC
>TRBJ2-5|-|TRBV24-1|once
CATSDLTGDGETQYF
TGTGCCACCAGTGATTTGACTGGGGATGGGGAGACCCAGTACTTC
>TRBJ2-1|TRBD2|TRBV7-3|-
CASSLYPTSGGQFNEQFF
TGTGCCAGCAGCTTATACCCGACTAGCGGGGGGCAATTCAATGAGCAGTTCTTC
>TRBJ2-3|-|TRBV5-6|-
CASGSGASTDTQYF
TGTGCCAGCGGGTCGGGGGCCAGCACAGATACGCAGTATTTT